The 23 T cell receptor beta chains below all came from one sample that was sequenced in a study of T-cell reconstitution after alpha-beta-depleted transplantation in children. Preparing the TCRbeta library involved the use of unique molecular identifiers. TCRdb ran MiXCR on the PCR reads and lists one entry per CDR3 protein. The table has about 240,000 distinct CDR3 sequences, 9.5% to 15% seen once. The specimen was PBMCs from the stem cell graft donor, collected from the stem cell graft. These receptors were obtained from a human donor who donated a stem cell graft to a child with acute lymphoblastic leukemia.

This clonotype was picked up many times. J is TRBJ2-2 and V is TRBV20-1; D unclear. This CDR3 has 14 residues. Trimming removed 3 bases at V and 1 base at J, with 9 bases between. Germline V gene data show CDR1 as DFQATT and CDR2 as SNEGSKA (reference sequence). CDR3 DNA: TGCAGTGCTAGTCAGTACAGGAACACCGGGGAGCTGTTTTTT. It specifies CSASQYRNTGELFF.

This clonotype was seen at least ten times. The V gene is TRBV19, the J gene TRBJ2-2; D is perhaps TRBD2 (5 bases). CDR3 length: 14 residues. Germline V CDR1 and CDR2: LNHDA, SQIVND (reference sequence). V lost 2 bases to trimming and J lost 6 bases, with 10 bases between them. The CDR3 reads CASSIRGKSGELFF. CDR3 DNA: TGTGCCAGTAGTATACGAGGGAAATCCGGGGAGCTGTTTTTT.

This clonotype was counted ten times or more. This rearrangement joins TRBV29-1 to TRBJ2-5, with no clear D. The CDR3 runs to 13 residues. Trimming pared 6 bases from V and 1 base from J, leaving 12 bases between. Germline-derived CDR1 and CDR2 are SQVTM and ANQGSEA. The CDR3 DNA is TGCAGCGTCGGCGGTAGGTTCCAAGAGACCCAGTACTTC. Amino acid sequence: CSVGGRFQETQYF.

This clonotype has a count of ten or more. The rearrangement uses TRBV20-1 and TRBJ2-7; 11 bases are shared with TRBD1. Trimming took 0 bases from V and 12 from J; bases not matched to a gene: 4. The germline V gene has CDR1 DFQATT and CDR2 SNEGSKA (reference sequence). The length of the CDR3 is 12 residues. For the CDR3, the DNA is TGCAGTGCTAGAGACCGGACAGGGGGCACGTACTTC. It codes for CSARDRTGGTYF.

This clonotype occurred many times. J is TRBJ1-1 and V is TRBV6-5; unclear D gene. CDR1 MNHEY and CDR2 SVGAGI come from the germline V gene. The CDR3 totals 15 residues. V dropped 0 bases and J dropped 3 bases, with 11 bases sitting between them. DNA of the CDR3: TGTGCCAGCAGTTACTCGGGAAAGACGGACACTGAAGCTTTCTTT. This sequence encodes CASSYSGKTDTEAFF.

There are many counts of this clonotype. This sequence joins TRBV5-1 and TRBJ2-7; 11 bases agree with TRBD2. V lost 6 bases, J lost 3 bases, and 2 bases stayed unmatched. Germline V gene lookup returns CDR1 SGHRS and CDR2 YFSETQ. The CDR3 consists of 13 residues. CDR3 loop: CASTGLADYEQYF. The CDR3 DNA reads as TGCGCCAGCACGGGACTAGCGGACTACGAGCAGTACTTC.

This clonotype was counted many times. This sequence joins TRBV7-2 and TRBJ2-7; no clear D gene. Germline-derived CDR1 and CDR2 are SGHTA and FQGNSA. V was shortened by 1 base and J by 5 bases, with 6 bases between the two germline ends. CDR3 length: 12 amino acids. The CDR3 is CASSLGINEQYF. The CDR3 DNA reads TGTGCCAGCAGCTTAGGTATCAACGAGCAGTACTTC.

This clonotype was found many times. The rearrangement uses TRBV9 and TRBJ2-5; 9 nucleotides line up with TRBD1. V shed 3 bases and J 5 bases; nucleotides not matched to a gene: 8. This CDR3 spans 15 amino acids. CDR1 is SGDLS, CDR2 YYNGEE, per germline. In DNA, the CDR3 is TGTGCCAGCAGCGACGACGACAGGGGGGATGAGACCCAGTACTTC. The encoded protein is CASSDDDRGDETQYF.

This clonotype showed up many times. The V gene is TRBV7-8, the J gene TRBJ1-4; 8 positions agree with TRBD1. From germline, CDR1 is SGHVS and CDR2 FQNEAQ. This CDR3 is built from 14 residues. The J segment lost 2 bases and the V segment lost 5 bases, leaving 1 base of the junction unmatched. Written as DNA, the CDR3 is TGTGCCAGCAGCCCAGGGGGCACTAATGAAAAACTGTTTTTT. Residues: CASSPGGTNEKLFF.

On this clonotype itself: A much larger clonotype is one base distant, so this may be a read error. The rearrangement links TRBV15 to TRBJ2-7; 8 bases match TRBD1. This CDR3 has 15 amino acids. Germline CDR1 is LNHNV and CDR2 is YYDKDF (reference sequence). CDR3 DNA: TGTGCCACCACCCGTGAGGGGACAGGAGGCTACGACCAGTACTTC. Residues: CATTREGTGGYDQYF.

Ten or more counts support this clonotype. The chain combines TRBV6-2 or TRBV6-3 with TRBJ1-2, with D maybe TRBD1 (6 bases). Germline CDR1 reads MNHEY; CDR2 reads SVGEGT. This CDR3 comprises 13 residues. V was clipped by 8 bases and J by 4 bases, with 14 bases between them. CDR3 residues: CASGRDTPYGYTF. CDR3 nucleotide sequence: TGTGCCAGCGGTCGGGACACCCCCTATGGCTACACCTTC.

This clonotype has a count of ten or more. The chain is built from TRBV18 and TRBJ1-3; D is uncertain. The V end lost 0 bases, the J end lost 0 bases, and 9 bases lay between the germline ends. This CDR3 contains 16 residues. Germline loops: CDR1 KGHSH, CDR2 LQKENI. The CDR3 protein is CASSPPLTSSGNTIYF. The CDR3 nucleotides are TGTGCCAGCTCACCACCGCTGACGAGCTCTGGAAACACCATATATTTT.

Many counts were recorded for this clonotype. This chain connects TRBV2 to TRBJ2-3; D may match TRBD1 or TRBD2 (6 bases each). The CDR3 runs to 14 residues. The germline CDR1 and CDR2 sequences are SNHLY and FYNNEI. V was clipped by 2 bases and J by 4 bases, with 10 bases between them. In DNA, the CDR3 is TGTGCCAGCAGTGAAAGGGGGAGGTCAGATACGCAGTATTTT. Translated: CASSERGRSDTQYF.

Ten or more counts support this clonotype. The chain employs TRBV6-1 and TRBJ2-3; D possibly matches TRBD1 or TRBD2 (5 bases each). There are 13 residues in the CDR3. Germline lookup yields CDR1 MNHNS and CDR2 SASEGT. V was cut by 6 bases and J by 5 bases, with 12 bases left in between. For the CDR3, the DNA is TGTGCCAGCAGCTTCGGGACGGTAGATACGCAGTATTTT. Its translation: CASSFGTVDTQYF.

This clonotype was observed at least ten times. The V and J genes are TRBV29-1 and TRBJ1-1; unclear D gene. The CDR3 contains 11 residues. Looked up from germline, CDR1 is SQVTM and CDR2 is ANQGSEA. The ends were cut back, 4 bases at V and 0 bases at J, with 3 bases in the middle. The CDR3 coding sequence is TGCAGCGTTGCCCTGAACACTGAAGCTTTCTTT. Its translation: CSVALNTEAFF.

The CDR3 is CASSYETSGSGEQYF. The CDR3, as DNA: TGTGCCAGCAGTTACGAGACTAGCGGGAGTGGAGAGCAGTACTTC. J is TRBJ2-7 and V is TRBV6-5; 12 positions agree with TRBD2. Trimming cost V 2 bases and J 7 bases; bases outside gene matches: 6. Germline V CDR1 and CDR2: MNHEY, SVGAGI. The CDR3 spans 15 residues.

J is TRBJ2-2 and V is TRBV11-1; the match to TRBD2 covers 13 bases. Germline trimming cut 3 bases from V and 0 bases from J; bases unmatched to any gene: 4. The germline CDR1 and CDR2 sequences are SGHAT and FQDESV (reference sequence). There are 18 residues in the CDR3. The CDR3 coding sequence is TGTGCCAGCAGCTTGACTAGCGGGAGGCGCGCGAACACCGGGGAGCTGTTTTTT. Encoded protein: CASSLTSGRRANTGELFF.

This chain connects TRBV7-2 to TRBJ2-3, with 7 positions matching TRBD2. This CDR3 spans 16 amino acids. The J segment lost 0 bases and the V segment lost 2 bases, leaving 5 bases of the junction unmatched. The germline gives CDR1 SGHTA, CDR2 FQGNSA. CDR3 bases: TGTGCCAGCAGCTTAAAGCGGGGCTCTAGCACAGATACGCAGTATTTT. Protein sequence: CASSLKRGSSTDTQYF.

This clonotype has ten or more counts. The J gene is TRBJ2-1, the V gene TRBV12-3 or TRBV12-4, with a weak D call TRBD1 (6 bases). Trimming took 6 bases from V and 3 from J, leaving 12 bases between them. The CDR3 contains 14 residues. CDR3 amino acids: CASSKGEFYNEQFF. The CDR3 DNA sequence: TGTGCCAGCAGCAAGGGGGAGTTCTACAATGAGCAGTTCTTC.

This clonotype was observed many times. The CDR3, as DNA: TGCAGTGCCCCGGGACTAGCGGCCAATGAGCAGTTCTTC. Translation: CSAPGLAANEQFF. The chain employs TRBV20-1 and TRBJ2-1, with 11 positions matching TRBD2. V was pared by 6 bases and J by 6 bases, with 4 bases of the junction left unmatched. The CDR3 sequence is 13 residues long. CDR1 DFQATT and CDR2 SNEGSKA come from the germline V gene (reference sequence).

The chain joins TRBV7-9 to TRBJ2-1; D call uncertain. The CDR3 has 14 residues. CDR1 and CDR2 (germline): SEHNR, FQNEAQ (reference sequence). With 6 bases removed from V and 7 bases from J, the gap between germline ends came to 16 bases. The CDR3 DNA follows: TGTGCCAGCAGGACACCTACAATCTGGAATGAGCAGTTCTTC. This codes for CASRTPTIWNEQFF.

The CDR3 loop reads CASSSWPRSRGRGYTQYF. The CDR3 nucleotides read TGTGCCAGCAGCTCCTGGCCTCGGTCAAGGGGGCGCGGATATACGCAGTATTTT. The chain couples TRBV11-2 to TRBJ2-3; 7 positions agree with TRBD1. The CDR3 is made up of 18 amino acids. Losses at the gene ends were 4 bases for V and 7 bases for J; bases not matched to a gene: 20. From germline, CDR1 is SGHAT and CDR2 FQNNGV.

This clonotype was counted many times. The V gene is TRBV28, the J gene TRBJ2-7; TRBD2 aligns across 12 bases. This CDR3 comprises 15 residues. CDR1 and CDR2 from the germline V gene are MDHEN and SYDVKM. With V trimmed by 6 bases and J by 7 bases, 10 bases remained unmatched. The CDR3 loop reads CASRPTSGGHKEQYF. Here the CDR3 DNA reads TGTGCCAGCAGGCCCACTAGCGGGGGGCATAAGGAGCAGTACTTC.